Here is one T cell receptor (beta chain) with its context. In the authors' workflow: Reference gene primer amplification in the assay estimated nucleated cell counts. Data came from immunoSEQ multiplex PCR; TCRdb stores just in-frame clones and leaves some out. The V and J calls and clone size come from that table; D and trimming were worked out from the DNA. The sample includes roughly 250,000 clones, around 85% of them seen just once. The sample originates from a study of blood T cell repertoires in COVID-19. The participants were between roughly 18 and 89 years old and came from 20 to 30 US areas. Cohort allocation depended upon clinical history that participants reported. CDR1 and CDR2 (germline): SGDLS, YYNGEE. The CDR3 loop spans 12 amino acids. Trimming removed 0 bases from V and 6 bases from J, with 5 bases in between.

Material: PBMCs or T cells enriched from blood (not recorded which). This TCR derives from a woman in her twenties or thirties who had recovered from COVID-19. J is TRBJ2-3 and V is TRBV9; D is uncertain. This chain's CDR3 is CASSVAEDTQYF. The CDR3 DNA reads TGTGCCAGCAGCGTAGCTGAGGATACGCAGTATTTT.